This T cell receptor (beta chain) came from a study of cytomegalovirus exposure and HLA in healthy donors. The V and J ends lost 4 bases and 5 bases respectively, with 14 bases between them. The CDR3 has 14 amino acids. Germline V gene sequence: CDR1 SGHAT, CDR2 FQNNGV. Use of 60 Vbeta and 13 Jbeta primers characterized the PCR. TCRdb keeps only in-frame clones here, not all; method: immunoSEQ multiplex PCR. The sample holds more than 90,000 clones, about 86% seen once. For this clone: Antigen unknown.

Study findings and constraints: One later analysis reportedly identified an Asian-associated ancestry cluster that showed fewer N-insertions than the approximately 700-donor mean.

This chain uses TRBV11-2 with TRBJ1-1; D possibly corresponds to TRBD1 (6 bases). The clonotype originates from a woman between 70 and 85 years old in good health and CMV-seropositive. Sequenced sample: PBMCs. CDR3 DNA: TGTGCCAGCAGCTCACAGGGCCGGGGAACTGAAGCTTTCTTT. This gives the protein CASSSQGRGTEAFF.